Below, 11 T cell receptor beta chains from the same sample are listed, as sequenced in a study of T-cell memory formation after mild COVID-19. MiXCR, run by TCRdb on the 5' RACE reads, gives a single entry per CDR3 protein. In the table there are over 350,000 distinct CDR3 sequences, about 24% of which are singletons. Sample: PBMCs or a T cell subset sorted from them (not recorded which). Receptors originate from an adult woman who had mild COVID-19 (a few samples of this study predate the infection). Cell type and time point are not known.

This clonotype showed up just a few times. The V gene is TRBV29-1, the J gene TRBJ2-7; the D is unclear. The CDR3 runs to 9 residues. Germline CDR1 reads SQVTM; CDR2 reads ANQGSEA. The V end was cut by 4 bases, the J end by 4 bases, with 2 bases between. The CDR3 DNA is TGCAGCGTTGCTTACGAGCAGTACTTC. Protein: CSVAYEQYF.

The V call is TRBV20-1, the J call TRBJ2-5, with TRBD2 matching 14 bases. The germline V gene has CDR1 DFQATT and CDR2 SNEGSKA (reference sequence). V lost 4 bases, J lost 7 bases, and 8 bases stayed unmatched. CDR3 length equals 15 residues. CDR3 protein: CSAKTSGREPGTQYF. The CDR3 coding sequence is TGCAGTGCTAAGACTAGCGGGAGGGAACCAGGGACCCAGTACTTC.

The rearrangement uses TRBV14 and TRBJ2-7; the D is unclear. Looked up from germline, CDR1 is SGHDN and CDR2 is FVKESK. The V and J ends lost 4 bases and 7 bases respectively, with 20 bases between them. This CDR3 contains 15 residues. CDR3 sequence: CASSLVRTLMEEQYF. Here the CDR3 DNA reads TGTGCCAGCAGCCTCGTAAGGACCCTCATGGAAGAGCAGTACTTC.

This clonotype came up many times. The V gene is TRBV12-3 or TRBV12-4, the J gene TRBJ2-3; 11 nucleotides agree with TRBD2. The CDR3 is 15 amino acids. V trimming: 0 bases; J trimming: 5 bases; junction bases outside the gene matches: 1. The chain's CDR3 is CASSLALAGVDTQYF. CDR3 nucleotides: TGTGCCAGCAGTTTAGCACTAGCGGGAGTAGATACGCAGTATTTT.

CDR3 region: CASSLAVSGGVDTQYF. CDR3 DNA sequence: TGCGCCAGCAGCTTGGCGGTGAGCGGGGGCGTAGATACGCAGTATTTT. This sequence joins TRBV5-1 and TRBJ2-3; TRBD2 matches 8 bases. The CDR3 spans 16 residues. J was trimmed by 5 bases and V by 0 bases; bases with no gene match: 8. CDR1 and CDR2 (germline): SGHRS, YFSETQ.

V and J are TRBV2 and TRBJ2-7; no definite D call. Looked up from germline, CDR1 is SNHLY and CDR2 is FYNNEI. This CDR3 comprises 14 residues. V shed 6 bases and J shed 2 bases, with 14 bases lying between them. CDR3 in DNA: TGTGCCAGCAGCGACACCGGGTATACCTACGAGCAGTACTTC. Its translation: CASSDTGYTYEQYF.

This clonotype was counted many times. For the CDR3, the DNA is TGTGCCAGCAGCCTCGGACAGAACTACGAGCAGTACTTC. This encodes CASSLGQNYEQYF. The J gene is TRBJ2-7, the V gene TRBV12-3 or TRBV12-4; TRBD1 might be the D (6 bases). Trimming took off 6 bases at V and 3 bases at J, with 12 bases between the two ends. The CDR3 is 13 residues long.

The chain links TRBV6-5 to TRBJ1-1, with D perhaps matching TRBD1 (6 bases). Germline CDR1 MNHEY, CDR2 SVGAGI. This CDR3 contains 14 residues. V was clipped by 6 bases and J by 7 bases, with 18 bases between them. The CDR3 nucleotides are TGTGCCAGCAGCCCCACCGGGACACAAGATGAAGCTTTCTTT. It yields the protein CASSPTGTQDEAFF.

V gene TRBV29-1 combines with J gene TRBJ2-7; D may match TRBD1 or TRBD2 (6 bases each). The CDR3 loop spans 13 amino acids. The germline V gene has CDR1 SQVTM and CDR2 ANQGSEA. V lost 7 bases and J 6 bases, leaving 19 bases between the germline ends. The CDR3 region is CSGRGKKEIEQYF. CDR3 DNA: TGCAGCGGGAGGGGGAAGAAGGAAATCGAGCAGTACTTC.

The CDR3 sequence: CASSVDGTIYGYTF. The CDR3 DNA sequence: TGTGCCAGCAGCGTAGATGGGACGATCTATGGCTACACCTTC. The chain employs TRBV9 and TRBJ1-2, with D perhaps matching TRBD1 (5 bases). V was clipped by 0 bases and J by 4 bases, with 10 bases between them. There are 14 residues in the CDR3. Germline V gene sequence: CDR1 SGDLS, CDR2 YYNGEE.

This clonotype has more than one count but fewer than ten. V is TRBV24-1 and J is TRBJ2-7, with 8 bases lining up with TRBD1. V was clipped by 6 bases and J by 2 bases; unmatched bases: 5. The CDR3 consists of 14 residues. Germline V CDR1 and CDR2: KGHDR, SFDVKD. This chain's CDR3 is CATSNRGIPYEQYF. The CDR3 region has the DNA TGTGCCACCAGTAACAGGGGGATCCCCTACGAGCAGTACTTC.